Sequencing of this T cell receptor (beta chain) was carried out in a study of cytomegalovirus exposure and HLA in healthy donors. The PCR contained 60 Vbeta and 13 Jbeta primers. Method: immunoSEQ multiplex PCR; TCRdb's copy keeps in-frame clones and lacks some. The sample carries 150,000 to 170,000 clones, roughly 80% recorded once. Sequencing was done on a sample of PBMCs. This TCR came from a man between 25 and 39 years old in good health and CMV-seropositive.

The CDR3 loop reads CASIQGGLLNEQFF. CDR3 nucleotide sequence: TGTGCCAGCATCCAGGGGGGCCTTCTTAATGAGCAGTTCTTC. The rearrangement joins TRBV2 to TRBJ2-1; the D gene is possibly TRBD1 (7 bases). With 7 bases removed from V and 7 bases from J, the gap between germline ends came to 17 bases. Germline loops: CDR1 SNHLY, CDR2 FYNNEI. CDR3 length: 14 amino acids.